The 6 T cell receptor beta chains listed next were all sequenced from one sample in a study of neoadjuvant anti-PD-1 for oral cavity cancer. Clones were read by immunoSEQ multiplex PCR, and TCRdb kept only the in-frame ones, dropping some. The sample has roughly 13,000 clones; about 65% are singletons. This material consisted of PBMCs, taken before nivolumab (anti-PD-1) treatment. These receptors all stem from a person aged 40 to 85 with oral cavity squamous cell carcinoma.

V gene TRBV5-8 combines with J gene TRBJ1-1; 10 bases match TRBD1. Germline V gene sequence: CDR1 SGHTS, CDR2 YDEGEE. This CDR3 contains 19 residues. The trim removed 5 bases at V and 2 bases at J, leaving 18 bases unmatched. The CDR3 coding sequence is TGTGCCAGCAGTATTCGAACTCCCGGACAGGGGGGATTCAACACTGAAGCTTTCTTT. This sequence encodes CASSIRTPGQGGFNTEAFF.

CDR3 region: CASRSQVYEQYF. CDR3 coding DNA: TGCGCCAGCAGATCCCAGGTCTACGAGCAGTACTTC. The rearrangement joins TRBV5-1 to TRBJ2-7; D gene ambiguous. V was trimmed by 5 bases and J by 3 bases, leaving 9 bases between them. CDR3 length equals 12 residues. The germline V gene has CDR1 SGHRS and CDR2 YFSETQ.

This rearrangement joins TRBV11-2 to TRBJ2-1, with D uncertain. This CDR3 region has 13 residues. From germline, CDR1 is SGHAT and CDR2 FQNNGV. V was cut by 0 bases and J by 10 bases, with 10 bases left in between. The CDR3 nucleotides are TGTGCCAGCAGCTTAGATCGGGCCCGGGAGCAGTTCTTC. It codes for CASSLDRAREQFF.

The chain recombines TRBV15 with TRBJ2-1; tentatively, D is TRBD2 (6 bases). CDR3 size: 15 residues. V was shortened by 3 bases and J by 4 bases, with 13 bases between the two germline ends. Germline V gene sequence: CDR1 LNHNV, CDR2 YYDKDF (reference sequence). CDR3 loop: CATSREGRGYNEQFF. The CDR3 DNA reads TGTGCCACCAGCAGGGAGGGACGCGGGTACAATGAGCAGTTCTTC.

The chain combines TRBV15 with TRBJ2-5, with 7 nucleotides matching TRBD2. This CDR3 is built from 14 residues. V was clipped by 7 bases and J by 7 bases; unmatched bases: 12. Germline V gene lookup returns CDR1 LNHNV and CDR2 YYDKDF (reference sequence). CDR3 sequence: CATNSPGWGGTQYF. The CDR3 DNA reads TGTGCCACCAACTCACCCGGGTGGGGGGGGACCCAGTACTTC.

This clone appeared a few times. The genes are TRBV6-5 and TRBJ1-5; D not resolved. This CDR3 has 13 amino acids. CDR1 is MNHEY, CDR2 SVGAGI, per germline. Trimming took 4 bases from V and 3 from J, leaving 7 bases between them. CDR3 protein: CASSLRFNQPQHF. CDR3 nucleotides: TGTGCCAGCAGTTTAAGATTCAATCAGCCCCAGCATTTT.